This T cell receptor (beta chain) was identified during a study of T cell responses to AZD1222 COVID-19 vaccine (TCRdb year 2021). Turning to the overall study: AZD1222 recipients given second doses at about 4 weeks or at about 12 weeks were pooled, since spike-specific TCR depth and breadth were not found to differ between the two schedules. TCR sequencing covered approximately 230 trial participants: 207 given two doses of AZD1222 and 26 given two doses of MenACWY control vaccine. Enrollment into the trials was organized by age into subgroups of 18-55, 56-69 and 70-plus years, and those subgroups contained roughly 160, 29 and 62 TCR-sequenced participants, respectively. Broad study findings and their caveats: Reportedly, close to half of the unique spike-specific TCRs recognized epitopes lying outside the regions that are mutated in the B.1.351 and B.1.1.7 variants. Because no day 14 peak-response samples were available, repertoires were characterized only after the peak T cell response. Participants were mostly white British and included more females than males, and it was suggested by the authors that clonal diversity may have been underestimated. The 56-69-year group was small, and its depth increase did not reach significance, likely because of low power. Vaccine-associated CD4 TCRs spanned the whole spike protein, with dominant responses in regions 160-218 and 743-854. Spike-specific TCR breadth and depth rose significantly after two AZD1222 doses compared with day 0 and with MenACWY recipients. Conclusions about previously exposed vaccinees are limited because only five to seven AZD1222 recipients were SARS-CoV-2 seropositive at baseline.

Of note for this clone: Its antigen target is currently unknown. Base qualities are not at hand, and no much larger clone is one base apart.

Sequences MGHRA (CDR1) and YSYEKL (CDR2) are obtained from the germline V gene. Germline trimming amounts to 1 base on V and 5 bases on J, with 6 as the count of junction bases outside the gene matches. Including cysteine and phenylalanine, the CDR3 has 15 amino acids. The read is trimmed to its CDR3 DNA, 45 bases read in frame from base 1. The label giving this sample's time point can be read as: baseline before first vaccination. Vaccinee samples were obtained from the UK trials COV001 and COV002, which included a single-blind randomized controlled phase 2/3 trial of AZD1222 (ChAdOx1 nCoV-19) in healthy adults. For TCRbeta chain sequencing, PBMC samples were collected from trial participants at day 0 and at day 28 after the second dose. The CDR3 regions of human TCRbeta chains were analyzed by immunosequencing. As for the authors' bioinformatics: Repertoire TCRs were matched against a reference library of SARS-CoV-2-specific TCRs generated with the MIRA antigen-specificity platform. Breadth meant the fraction of unique TCRs that were SARS-CoV-2-associated, whereas depth meant the fraction of total T cells that were SARS-CoV-2-associated. Using the MIRA data, each spike-specific TCR was mapped to the spike region that the TCR reacts to and placed in a CD4 or CD8 class. Log10-transformed breadth and depth values were compared by one-way ANOVA with Sidak's multiple comparisons tests. TCRdb re-hosts the immuneACCESS table, in-frame sequences only. Its copies lack some clones; in the studies checked, an unresolved V gene accounts for under half of them, and the cause for the rest is not known. The DNA was the basis for D and trimming; V, J and clone size are from that table. In all, the sample holds 95,000 to 150,000 clones, and approximately 90% of those were seen once. Roughly 7.8% of the sample is in the top ten clones.

The sequence joins TRBV4-1 to TRBJ2-5; the central 8 bases match TRBD1. Sequencing was performed on peripheral blood, taken on day 0 of AZD1222 vaccination. The sequence was collected from an adult in good health. The DNA is as follows: TGCGCCAGCAGCCAAGGGGACAGGTTCGCCGAGACCCAGTACTTC. Protein translation: CASSQGDRFAETQYF.